These 4 T cell receptor beta chains were all obtained from the same sample, sequenced in a study of shared clonotypes between healthy human individuals. Profiled with immunoSEQ multiplex PCR; TCRdb holds only in-frame clones, not every one. The top ten hold 0.39% of the sample, which has approximately 2.1 million clones, roughly 93% seen once. What was sequenced was naive CD4+ T cells from PBMCs. Subset here: CD45RA+ positively selected. The receptors were gathered from a man aged 18 to 29 in good health. Some clones in this sample may be carry-over from other donors' samples.

The V gene is TRBV7-2, the J gene TRBJ1-2, with unresolved D. With 11 bases removed from V and 2 bases from J, the gap between germline ends came to 24 bases. The CDR3 length is 16 residues. CDR1 is SGHTA and CDR2 is FQGNSA in the germline V gene. As DNA, the CDR3 is TGTGCCTTGCGGTCCGTCGATGAGCGTAGCAACTATGGCTACACCTTC. Amino acids: CALRSVDERSNYGYTF.

The chain combines TRBV29-1 with TRBJ2-7, with 10 bases that match TRBD2. This CDR3 spans 14 amino acids. The V gene end was trimmed by 4 bases and the J gene end by 5 bases; junction bases not matched to a gene: 8. CDR1 SQVTM and CDR2 ANQGSEA come from the germline V gene. The CDR3, as DNA: TGCAGCGTTGGAAGTCTAGCGGGAGTTCACGAGCAGTACTTC. This sequence encodes CSVGSLAGVHEQYF.

V is TRBV6-6 and J is TRBJ2-3, with D unresolved. Per germline, CDR1 MNHNY and CDR2 SVGAGI (reference sequence). V lost 2 bases and J 2 bases, leaving 5 bases between the germline ends. The CDR3 has 13 amino acids. CDR3 sequence (DNA): TGTGCCAGCAGTTACCTAGTCACAGATACGCAGTATTTT. Residues: CASSYLVTDTQYF.

The rearrangement links TRBV4-2 to TRBJ2-7; TRBD2 matches 11 bases. The CDR3 is made up of 17 amino acids. Germline lookup yields CDR1 LGHNA and CDR2 YNFKEQ. V dropped 3 bases and J dropped 3; count of bases not matched to a gene: 10. This CDR3 reads CASSHPSTSGAIYEQYF. The CDR3 DNA reads TGTGCCAGCAGCCATCCATCGACTAGCGGGGCTATCTACGAGCAGTACTTC.